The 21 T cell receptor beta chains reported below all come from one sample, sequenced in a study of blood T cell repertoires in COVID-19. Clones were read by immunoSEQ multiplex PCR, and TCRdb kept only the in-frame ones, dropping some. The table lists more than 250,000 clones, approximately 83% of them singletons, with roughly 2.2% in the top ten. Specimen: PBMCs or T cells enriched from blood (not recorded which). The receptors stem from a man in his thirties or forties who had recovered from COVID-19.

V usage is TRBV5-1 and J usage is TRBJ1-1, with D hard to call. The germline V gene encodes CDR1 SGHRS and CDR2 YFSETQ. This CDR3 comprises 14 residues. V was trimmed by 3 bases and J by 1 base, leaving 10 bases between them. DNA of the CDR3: TGCGCCAGCAGCTCAGGAAGCGGGAACACTGAAGCTTTCTTT. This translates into CASSSGSGNTEAFF.

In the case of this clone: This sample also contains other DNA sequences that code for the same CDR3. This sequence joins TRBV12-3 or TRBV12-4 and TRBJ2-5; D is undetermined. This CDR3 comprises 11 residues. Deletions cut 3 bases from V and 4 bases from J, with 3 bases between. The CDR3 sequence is CASSLRETQYF. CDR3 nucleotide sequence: TGTGCCAGCAGTTTGAGAGAGACCCAGTACTTC.

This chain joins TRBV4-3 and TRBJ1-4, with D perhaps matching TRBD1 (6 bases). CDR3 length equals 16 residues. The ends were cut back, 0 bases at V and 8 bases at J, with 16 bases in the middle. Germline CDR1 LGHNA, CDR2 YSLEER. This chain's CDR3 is CASSQESYRAKEKLFF. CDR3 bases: TGCGCCAGCAGCCAAGAGTCGTACAGGGCGAAAGAAAAACTGTTTTTT.

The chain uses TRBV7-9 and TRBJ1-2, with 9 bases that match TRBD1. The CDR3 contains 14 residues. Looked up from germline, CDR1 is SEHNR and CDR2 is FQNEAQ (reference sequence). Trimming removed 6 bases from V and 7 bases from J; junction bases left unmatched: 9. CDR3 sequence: CASRSTGGLSGYTF. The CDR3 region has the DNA TGTGCCAGCAGATCTACAGGGGGCCTGAGTGGCTACACCTTC.

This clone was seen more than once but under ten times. CDR3 in DNA: TGTGCCAGCAGTTTTTCGGGTCTTGGCACAGATACGCAGTATTTT. This translates into CASSFSGLGTDTQYF. The chain joins TRBV27 to TRBJ2-3; D is unclear. V lost 3 bases to trimming and J lost 1 base, with 11 bases between them. CDR1 is MNHEY and CDR2 is SMNVEV in the germline V gene (reference sequence). This CDR3 is 15 amino acids long.

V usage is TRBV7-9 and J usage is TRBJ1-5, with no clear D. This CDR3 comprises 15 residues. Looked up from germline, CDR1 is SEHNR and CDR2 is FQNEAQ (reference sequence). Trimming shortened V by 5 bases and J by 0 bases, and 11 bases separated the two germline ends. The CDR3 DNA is TGTGCCAGCAGCCTAACCTCAATTAGCAATCAGCCCCAGCATTTT. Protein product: CASSLTSISNQPQHF.

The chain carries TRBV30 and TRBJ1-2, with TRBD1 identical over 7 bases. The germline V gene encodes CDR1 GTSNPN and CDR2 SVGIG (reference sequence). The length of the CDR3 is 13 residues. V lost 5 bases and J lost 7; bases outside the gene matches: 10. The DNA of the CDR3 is TGTGCCTGGCGTCCAAAGGGGGCGCGTGGCTACACCTTC. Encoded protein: CAWRPKGARGYTF. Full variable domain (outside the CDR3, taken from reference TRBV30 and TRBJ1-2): SQTIHQWPATLVQPVGSPLSLECTVEGTSNPNLYWYRQAAGRGLQLLFYSVGIGQISSEVPQNLSASRPQDRQFILSSKKLLLSDSGFYLCAWRPKGARGYTFGSGTRLTVV.

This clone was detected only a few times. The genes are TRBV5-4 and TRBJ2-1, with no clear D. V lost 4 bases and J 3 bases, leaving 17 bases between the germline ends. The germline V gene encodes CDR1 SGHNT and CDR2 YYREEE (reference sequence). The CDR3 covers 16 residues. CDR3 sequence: CASSPEKPVGYNEQFF. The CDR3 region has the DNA TGTGCCAGCAGCCCGGAGAAACCCGTCGGCTACAATGAGCAGTTCTTC.

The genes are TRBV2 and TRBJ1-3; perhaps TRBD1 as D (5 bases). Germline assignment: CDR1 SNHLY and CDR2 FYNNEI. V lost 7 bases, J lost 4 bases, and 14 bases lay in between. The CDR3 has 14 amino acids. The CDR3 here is CASTSSGAGNTIYF. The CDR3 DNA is TGTGCCAGCACGTCGAGCGGGGCCGGAAACACCATATATTTT.

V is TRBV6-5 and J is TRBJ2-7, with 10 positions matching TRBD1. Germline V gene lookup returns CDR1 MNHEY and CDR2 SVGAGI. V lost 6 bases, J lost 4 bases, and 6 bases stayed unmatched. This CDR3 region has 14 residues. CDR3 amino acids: CASSQGQGDYEQYF. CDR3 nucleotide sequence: TGTGCCAGCAGCCAAGGACAGGGGGATTACGAGCAGTACTTC.

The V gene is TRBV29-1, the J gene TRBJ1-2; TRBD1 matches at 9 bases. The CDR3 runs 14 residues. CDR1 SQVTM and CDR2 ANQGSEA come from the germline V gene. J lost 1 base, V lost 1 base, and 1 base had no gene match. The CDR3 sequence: CSVEGDRDNYGYTF. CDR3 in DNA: TGCAGCGTTGAAGGGGACAGGGATAACTATGGCTACACCTTC.

CDR3 sequence: CASSERTGDYEQYF. In nucleotides, the CDR3 is TGTGCCAGCAGCGAACGGACAGGGGACTACGAGCAGTACTTC. This chain connects TRBV7-2 to TRBJ2-7; 9 bases agree with TRBD1. The CDR3 contains 14 residues. Germline lookup yields CDR1 SGHTA and CDR2 FQGNSA. The junction had 5 bases not matched to a gene; V was cut back by 5 bases and J by 3 bases.

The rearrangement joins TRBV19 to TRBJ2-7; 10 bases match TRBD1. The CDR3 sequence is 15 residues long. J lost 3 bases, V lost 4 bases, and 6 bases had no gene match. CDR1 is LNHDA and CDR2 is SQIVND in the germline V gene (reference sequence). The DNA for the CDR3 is TGTGCCAGTAGTAGGGACAGGGGCTTGGACTACGAGCAGTACTTC. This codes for CASSRDRGLDYEQYF.

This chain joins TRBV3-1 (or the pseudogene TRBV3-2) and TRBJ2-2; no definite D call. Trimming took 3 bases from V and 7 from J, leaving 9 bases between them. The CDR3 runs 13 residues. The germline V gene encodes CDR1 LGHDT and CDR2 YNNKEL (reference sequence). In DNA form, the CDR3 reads TGTGCCAGCAGCCAGAACACCAACGGGGAGCTGTTTTTT. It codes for CASSQNTNGELFF.

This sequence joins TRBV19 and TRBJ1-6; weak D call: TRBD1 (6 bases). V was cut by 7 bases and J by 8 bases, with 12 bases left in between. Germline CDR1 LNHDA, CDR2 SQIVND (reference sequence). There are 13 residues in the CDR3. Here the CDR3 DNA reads TGTGCCAGTAATCAGGGGTGGGATTCACCCCTCCACTTT. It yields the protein CASNQGWDSPLHF.

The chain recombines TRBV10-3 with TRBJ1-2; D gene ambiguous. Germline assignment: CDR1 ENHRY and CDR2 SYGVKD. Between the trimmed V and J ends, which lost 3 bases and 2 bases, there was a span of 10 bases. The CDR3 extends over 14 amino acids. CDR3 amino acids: CAISELMVNYGYTF. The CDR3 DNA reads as TGTGCCATCAGTGAACTTATGGTCAACTATGGCTACACCTTC.

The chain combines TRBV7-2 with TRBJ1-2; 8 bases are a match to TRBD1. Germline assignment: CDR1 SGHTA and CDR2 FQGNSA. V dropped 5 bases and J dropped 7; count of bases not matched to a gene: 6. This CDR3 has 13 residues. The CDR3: CASSIQGGGGYTF. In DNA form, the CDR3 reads TGTGCCAGCAGCATACAGGGGGGAGGTGGCTACACCTTC.

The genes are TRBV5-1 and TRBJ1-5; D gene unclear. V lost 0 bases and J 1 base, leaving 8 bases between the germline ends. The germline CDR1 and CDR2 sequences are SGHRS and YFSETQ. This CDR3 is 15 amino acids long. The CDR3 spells CASSLGPGSNQPQHF. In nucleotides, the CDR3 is TGCGCCAGCAGCTTGGGCCCGGGGAGCAATCAGCCCCAGCATTTT. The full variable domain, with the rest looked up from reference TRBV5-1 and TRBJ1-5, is KAGVTQTPRYLIKTRGQQVTLSCSPISGHRSVSWYQQTPGQGLQFLFEYFSETQRNKGNFPGRFSGRQFSNSRSEMNVSTLELGDSALYLCASSLGPGSNQPQHFGDGTRLSIL.

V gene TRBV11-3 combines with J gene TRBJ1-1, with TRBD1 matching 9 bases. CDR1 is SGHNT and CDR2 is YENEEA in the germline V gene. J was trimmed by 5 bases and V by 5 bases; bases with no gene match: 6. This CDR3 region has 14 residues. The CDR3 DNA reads TGTGCCAGCAGCCAAGGGACAGGGAGGACTGAAGCTTTCTTT. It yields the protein CASSQGTGRTEAFF.

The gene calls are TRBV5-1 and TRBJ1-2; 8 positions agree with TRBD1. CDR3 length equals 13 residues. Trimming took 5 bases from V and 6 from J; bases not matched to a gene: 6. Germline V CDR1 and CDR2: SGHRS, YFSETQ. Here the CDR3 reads CASRTGQVNGYTF. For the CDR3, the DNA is TGCGCCAGCAGGACGGGACAGGTTAATGGCTACACCTTC.

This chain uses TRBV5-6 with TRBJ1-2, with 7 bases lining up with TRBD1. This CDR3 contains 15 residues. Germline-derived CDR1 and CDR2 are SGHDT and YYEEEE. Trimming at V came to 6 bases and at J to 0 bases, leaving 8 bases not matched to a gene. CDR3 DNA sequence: TGTGCCAGCACCGGGACAGTAAGAGCTAACTATGGCTACACCTTC. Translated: CASTGTVRANYGYTF.